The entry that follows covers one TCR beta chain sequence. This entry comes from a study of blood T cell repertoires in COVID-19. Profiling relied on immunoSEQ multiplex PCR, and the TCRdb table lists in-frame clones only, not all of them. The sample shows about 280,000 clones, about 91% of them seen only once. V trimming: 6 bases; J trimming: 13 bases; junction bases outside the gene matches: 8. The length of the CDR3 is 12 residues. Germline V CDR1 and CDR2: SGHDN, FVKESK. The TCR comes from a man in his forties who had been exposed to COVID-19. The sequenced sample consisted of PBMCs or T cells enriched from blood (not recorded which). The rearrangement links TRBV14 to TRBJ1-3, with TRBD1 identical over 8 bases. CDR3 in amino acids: CASRPGQGRIYF. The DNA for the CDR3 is TGTGCCAGCAGACCCGGACAGGGCCGGATATATTTT.